The clone carrying this TCR beta chain occurred many times. With 3 bases removed from V and 5 bases from J, the gap between germline ends came to 19 bases. Germline-derived CDR1 and CDR2 are DFQATT and SNEGSKA (reference sequence). The CDR3 covers 15 residues. This sample stems from a study of T-cell reconstitution after alpha-beta-depleted transplantation in children. A TCRbeta library incorporating unique molecular identifiers was prepared. One entry per CDR3 protein results from TCRdb running MiXCR on the PCR reads. This table has about 610,000 distinct CDR3 sequences, 10% appearing once. This sample comprised PBMCs from the stem cell graft donor, obtained from the stem cell graft. The source is a human donor who donated a stem cell graft to a child with acute myeloid leukemia. V gene TRBV20-1 combines with J gene TRBJ1-1; tentatively, D is TRBD1 (6 bases). DNA for the CDR3: TGCAGTGCTAGGGGGGCCCGGGGACCCTTTACTGAAGCTTTCTTT. This sequence encodes CSARGARGPFTEAFF.